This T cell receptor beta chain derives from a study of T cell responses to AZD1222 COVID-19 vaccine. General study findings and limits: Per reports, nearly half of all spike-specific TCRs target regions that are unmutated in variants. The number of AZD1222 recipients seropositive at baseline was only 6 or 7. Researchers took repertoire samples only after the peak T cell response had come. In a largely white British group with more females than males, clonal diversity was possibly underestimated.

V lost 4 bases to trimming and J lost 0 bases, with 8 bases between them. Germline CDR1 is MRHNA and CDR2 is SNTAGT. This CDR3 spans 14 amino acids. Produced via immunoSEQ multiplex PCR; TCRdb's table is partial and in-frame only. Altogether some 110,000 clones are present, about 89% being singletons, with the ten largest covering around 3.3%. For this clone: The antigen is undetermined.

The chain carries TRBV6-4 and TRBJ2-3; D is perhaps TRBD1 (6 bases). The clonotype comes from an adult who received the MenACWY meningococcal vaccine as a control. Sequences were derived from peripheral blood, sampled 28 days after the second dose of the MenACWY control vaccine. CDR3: CASSVDSSTDTQYF. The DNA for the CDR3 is TGTGCCAGCAGTGTGGACAGTAGCACAGATACGCAGTATTTT.